This T cell receptor beta chain comes out of a study of cytomegalovirus exposure and HLA in healthy donors. Primers for the PCR totalled 60 Vbeta and 13 Jbeta. The assay was immunoSEQ multiplex PCR, and TCRdb's table has in-frame clones only and misses some. The sample has some 130,000 clones; approximately 85% are singletons. V was clipped by 5 bases and J by 3 bases, with 20 bases between them. This CDR3 region has 17 residues. Germline CDR1 MNHEY, CDR2 SMNVEV (reference sequence). The specimen sequenced was PBMCs. The receptor comes from a male donor in good health and CMV-seropositive. This chain joins TRBV27 and TRBJ2-1; unclear D gene. CDR3 protein: CASSPPPSTPYYNEQFF. The DNA for the CDR3 is TGTGCCAGCAGTCCCCCTCCGTCCACCCCCTACTACAATGAGCAGTTCTTC.